Here is one T cell receptor (beta chain) with its context. Other DNA sequences of this sample code for an identical CDR3. These data belong to a study of blood T cell repertoires in COVID-19. Overall study: The cDNA or gDNA used as material had been derived from T cells, B-cell-depleted T cells, or PBMCs.

The CDR3 is 13 amino acids. The V segment lost 2 bases and the J segment 3 bases; nucleotides outside the gene matches: 1. Looked up from germline, CDR1 is LNHDA and CDR2 is SQIVND (reference sequence). Participants were aged about 18 to 89 years from approximately 24 US areas. Self-reported history from a screening survey and questionnaire set each donor's cohort. Per the original methods: Reference gene primer amplification gave estimated nucleated cell counts. Measured with immunoSEQ multiplex PCR; TCRdb has only the in-frame clones, and not every one. D and trimming come from the DNA, and the V and J calls and clone size come from that table. Of 490,000 or so clones listed, 80% to 90% are singletons.

The clonotype was recovered from a woman aged 60-70 years who had recovered from COVID-19. Sequencing was done on a sample of PBMCs or T cells enriched from blood (not recorded which). The chain recombines TRBV19 with TRBJ2-7; 7 nucleotides match TRBD2. The CDR3 loop reads CASSIREGYEQYF. Here the CDR3 DNA reads TGTGCCAGTAGTATAAGGGAGGGCTACGAGCAGTACTTC.